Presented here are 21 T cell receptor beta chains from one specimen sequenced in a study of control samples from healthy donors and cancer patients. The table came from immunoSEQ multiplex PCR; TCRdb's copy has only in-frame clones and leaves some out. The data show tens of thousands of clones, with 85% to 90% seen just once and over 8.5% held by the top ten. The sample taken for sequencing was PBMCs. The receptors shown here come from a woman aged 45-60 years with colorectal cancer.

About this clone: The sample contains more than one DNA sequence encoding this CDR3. CDR3 residues: CASSSGGTEAFF. DNA for the CDR3: TGCGCCAGCAGCTCCGGAGGTACTGAAGCTTTCTTT. The chain recombines TRBV5-1 with TRBJ1-1; D not certain. The V end was cut by 3 bases, the J end by 5 bases, with 8 bases between. The CDR3 consists of 12 residues. Germline CDR1 is SGHRS and CDR2 is YFSETQ.

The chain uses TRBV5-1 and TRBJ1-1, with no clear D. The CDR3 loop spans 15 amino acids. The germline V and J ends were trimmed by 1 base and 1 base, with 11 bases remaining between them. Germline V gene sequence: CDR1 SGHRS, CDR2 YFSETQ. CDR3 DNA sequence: TGCGCCAGCAGCTTGTCACAGTCACCGAACACTGAAGCTTTCTTT. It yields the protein CASSLSQSPNTEAFF. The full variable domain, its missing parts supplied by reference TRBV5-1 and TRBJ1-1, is KAGVTQTPRYLIKTRGQQVTLSCSPISGHRSVSWYQQTPGQGLQFLFEYFSETQRNKGNFPGRFSGRQFSNSRSEMNVSTLELGDSALYLCASSLSQSPNTEAFFGQGTRLTVV.

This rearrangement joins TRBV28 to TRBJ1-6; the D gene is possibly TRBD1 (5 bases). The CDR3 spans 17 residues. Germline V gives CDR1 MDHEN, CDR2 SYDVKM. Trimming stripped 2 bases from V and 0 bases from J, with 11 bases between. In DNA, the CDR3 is TGTGCCAGCAGTTTAACAGGCACGAGCTCCTATAATTCACCCCTCCACTTT. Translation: CASSLTGTSSYNSPLHF.

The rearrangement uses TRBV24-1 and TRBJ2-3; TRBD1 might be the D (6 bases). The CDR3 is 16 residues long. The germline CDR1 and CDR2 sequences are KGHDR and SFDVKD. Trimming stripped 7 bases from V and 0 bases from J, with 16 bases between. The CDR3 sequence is CATSLPGHTSTDTQYF. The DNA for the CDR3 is TGTGCCACCAGCCTACCGGGACATACTAGCACAGATACGCAGTATTTT.

CDR3 sequence reads: CASSRGSVTGELFF. The CDR3 DNA reads as TGTGCCAGCAGTAGGGGGTCCGTCACCGGGGAGCTGTTTTTT. The chain uses TRBV6-2 or TRBV6-3 and TRBJ2-2; D perhaps matches TRBD1 (6 bases). Germline CDR1 MNHEY, CDR2 SVGEGT. V was trimmed by 5 bases and J by 4 bases, leaving 11 bases between them. The CDR3 extends over 14 amino acids.

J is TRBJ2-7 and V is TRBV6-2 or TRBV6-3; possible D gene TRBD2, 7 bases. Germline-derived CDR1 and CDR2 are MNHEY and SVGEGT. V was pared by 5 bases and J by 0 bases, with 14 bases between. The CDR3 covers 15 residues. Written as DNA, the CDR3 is TGTGCCAGCAGTCTGGGAGGGGGGGGCTCCTACGAGCAGTACGTC. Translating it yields CASSLGGGGSYEQYV.

The CDR3 loop is CASSPVGGIGYTF. The CDR3 DNA is TGTGCCAGCTCACCAGTGGGGGGGATCGGCTACACCTTC. The chain employs TRBV18 and TRBJ1-2; weak D call: TRBD1 (5 bases). The CDR3 consists of 13 residues. The V gene lost 2 bases and the J gene lost 8 bases, with 12 bases spanning the gap. Per germline, CDR1 KGHSH and CDR2 LQKENI.

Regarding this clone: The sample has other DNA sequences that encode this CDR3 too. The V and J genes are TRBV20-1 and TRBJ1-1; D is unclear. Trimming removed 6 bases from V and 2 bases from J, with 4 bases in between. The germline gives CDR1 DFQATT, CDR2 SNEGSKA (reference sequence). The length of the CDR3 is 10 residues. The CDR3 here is CSASNTEAFF. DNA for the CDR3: TGCAGTGCGTCCAACACTGAAGCTTTCTTT.

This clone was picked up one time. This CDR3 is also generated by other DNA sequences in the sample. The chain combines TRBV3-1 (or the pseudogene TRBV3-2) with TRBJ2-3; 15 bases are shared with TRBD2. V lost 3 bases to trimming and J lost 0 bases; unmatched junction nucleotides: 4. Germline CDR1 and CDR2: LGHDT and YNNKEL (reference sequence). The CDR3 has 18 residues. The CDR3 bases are TGTGCCAGCAGCCATGGGACTAGCGGGGGGTTTAGCACAGATACGCAGTATTTT. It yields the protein CASSHGTSGGFSTDTQYF.

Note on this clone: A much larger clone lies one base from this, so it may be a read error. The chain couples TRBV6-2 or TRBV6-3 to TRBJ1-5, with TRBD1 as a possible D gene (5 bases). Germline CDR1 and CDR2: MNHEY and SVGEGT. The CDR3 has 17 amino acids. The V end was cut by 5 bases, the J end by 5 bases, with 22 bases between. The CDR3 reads CASSTGAGKGWDQPQHF. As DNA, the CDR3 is TGTGCCAGCAGTACCGGGGCAGGGAAAGGGTGGGATCAGCCCCAGCATTTT.

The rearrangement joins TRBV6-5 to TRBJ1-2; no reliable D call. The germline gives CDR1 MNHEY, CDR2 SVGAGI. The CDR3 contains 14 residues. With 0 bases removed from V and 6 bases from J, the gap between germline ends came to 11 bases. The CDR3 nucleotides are TGTGCCAGCAGTTACTCCGAAGGCGGGGATGGCTACACCTTC. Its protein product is CASSYSEGGDGYTF.

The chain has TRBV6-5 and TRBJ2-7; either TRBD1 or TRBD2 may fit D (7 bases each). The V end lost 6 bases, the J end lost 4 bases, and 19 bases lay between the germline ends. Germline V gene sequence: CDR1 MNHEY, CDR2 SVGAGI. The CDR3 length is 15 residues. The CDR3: CASSPPTGRGYEQYV. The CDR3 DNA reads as TGTGCCAGCAGCCCCCCGACAGGGAGGGGGTACGAGCAGTACGTC.

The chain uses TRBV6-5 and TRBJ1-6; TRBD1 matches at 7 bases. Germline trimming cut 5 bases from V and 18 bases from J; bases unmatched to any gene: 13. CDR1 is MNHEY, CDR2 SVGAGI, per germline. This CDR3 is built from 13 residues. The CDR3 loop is CASSLGFGQVTHF. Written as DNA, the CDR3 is TGTGCCAGCAGTCTAGGGTTCGGACAGGTAACCCACTTT.

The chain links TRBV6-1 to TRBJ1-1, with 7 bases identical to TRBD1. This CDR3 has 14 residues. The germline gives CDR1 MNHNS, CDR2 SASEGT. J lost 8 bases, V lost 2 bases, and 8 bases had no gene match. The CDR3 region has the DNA TGTGCCAGCAGTGAATCCAAGGGGACAGAGGAAGCTTTCTTT. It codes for CASSESKGTEEAFF.

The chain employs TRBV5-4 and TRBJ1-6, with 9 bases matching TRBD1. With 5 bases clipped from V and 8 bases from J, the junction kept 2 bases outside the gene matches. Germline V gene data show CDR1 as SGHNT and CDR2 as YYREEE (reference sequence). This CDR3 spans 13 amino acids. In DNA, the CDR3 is TGTGCCAGCAGTAGGGACAGGGATTCACCCCTCCACTTT. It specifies CASSRDRDSPLHF.

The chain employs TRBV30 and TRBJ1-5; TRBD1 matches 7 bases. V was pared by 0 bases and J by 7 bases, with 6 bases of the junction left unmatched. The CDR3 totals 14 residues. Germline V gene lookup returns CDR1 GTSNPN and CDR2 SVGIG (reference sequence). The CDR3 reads CAWSVEGAKQPQHF. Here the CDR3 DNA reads TGTGCCTGGAGTGTAGAGGGGGCGAAGCAGCCCCAGCATTTT.

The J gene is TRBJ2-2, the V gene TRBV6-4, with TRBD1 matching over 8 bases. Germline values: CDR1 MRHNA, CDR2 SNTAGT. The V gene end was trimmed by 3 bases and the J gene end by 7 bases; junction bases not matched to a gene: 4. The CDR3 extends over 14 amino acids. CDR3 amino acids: CASSEQGAHGELFF. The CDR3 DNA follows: TGTGCCAGCAGTGAGCAGGGGGCTCACGGGGAGCTGTTTTTT.

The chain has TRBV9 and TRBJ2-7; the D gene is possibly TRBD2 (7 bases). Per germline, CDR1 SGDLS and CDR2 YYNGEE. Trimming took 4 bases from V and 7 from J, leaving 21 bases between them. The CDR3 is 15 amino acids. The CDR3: CASSPWGGPSEEQYV. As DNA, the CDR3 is TGTGCCAGCAGCCCTTGGGGGGGGCCATCGGAGGAGCAGTACGTC.

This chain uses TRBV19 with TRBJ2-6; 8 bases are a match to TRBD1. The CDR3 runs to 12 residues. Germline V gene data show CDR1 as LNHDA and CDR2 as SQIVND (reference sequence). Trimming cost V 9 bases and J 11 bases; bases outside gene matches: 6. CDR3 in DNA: TGTGCCAGGGGGACAGGCTATGACGTCCTGACTTTC. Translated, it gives CARGTGYDVLTF.

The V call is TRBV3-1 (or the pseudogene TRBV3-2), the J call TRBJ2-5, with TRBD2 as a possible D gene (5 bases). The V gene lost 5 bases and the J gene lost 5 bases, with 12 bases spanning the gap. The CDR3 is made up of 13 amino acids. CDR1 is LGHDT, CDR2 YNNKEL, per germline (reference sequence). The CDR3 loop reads CASSARGRETQYF. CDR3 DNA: TGTGCCAGCAGCGCACGGGGTCGGGAGACCCAGTACTTC.

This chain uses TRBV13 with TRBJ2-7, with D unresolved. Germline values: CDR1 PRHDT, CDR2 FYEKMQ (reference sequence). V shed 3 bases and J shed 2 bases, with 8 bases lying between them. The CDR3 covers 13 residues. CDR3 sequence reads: CASSFYGTYEQYV. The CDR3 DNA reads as TGTGCCAGCAGCTTTTATGGAACCTACGAGCAGTACGTC.